This TCR beta chain was identified during a study of T cell responses to AZD1222 COVID-19 vaccine. The study's findings and limits: Every sample of the repertoires postdated the peak T cell response. Only a handful of AZD1222 recipients, several in all, had baseline seropositivity.

A word on this clone: Its target is unknown.

The CDR3 loop spans 13 amino acids. Germline V CDR1 and CDR2: ENHRY, SYGVKD. Trimming left V 3 bases short and J 6 bases short, with 9 bases between. Produced via immunoSEQ multiplex PCR; TCRdb's table is partial and in-frame only. The profile shows about 130,000 clones, roughly 91% of them singletons. The receptor was isolated from an adult in good health. This chain connects TRBV10-3 to TRBJ1-5; D is undetermined. Sequenced material: peripheral blood, taken on day 0 of MenACWY control vaccination. This CDR3 is CAISENLLQPQHF. The CDR3 nucleotides read TGTGCCATCAGTGAAAATTTGCTTCAGCCCCAGCATTTT.